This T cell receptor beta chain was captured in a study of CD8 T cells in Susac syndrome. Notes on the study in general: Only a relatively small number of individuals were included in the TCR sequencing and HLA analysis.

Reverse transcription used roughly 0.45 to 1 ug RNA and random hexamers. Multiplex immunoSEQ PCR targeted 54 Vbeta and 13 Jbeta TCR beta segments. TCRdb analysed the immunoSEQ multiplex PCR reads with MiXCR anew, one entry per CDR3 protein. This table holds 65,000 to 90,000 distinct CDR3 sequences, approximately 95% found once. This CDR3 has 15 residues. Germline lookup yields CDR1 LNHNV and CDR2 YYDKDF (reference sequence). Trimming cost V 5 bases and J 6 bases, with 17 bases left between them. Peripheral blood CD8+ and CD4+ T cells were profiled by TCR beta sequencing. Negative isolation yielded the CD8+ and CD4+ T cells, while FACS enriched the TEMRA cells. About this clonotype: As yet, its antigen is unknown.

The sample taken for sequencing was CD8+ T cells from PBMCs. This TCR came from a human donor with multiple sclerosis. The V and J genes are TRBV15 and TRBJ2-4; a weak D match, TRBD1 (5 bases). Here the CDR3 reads CATSSLRDRTNIQYF. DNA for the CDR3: TGTGCCACCAGCTCCCTCCGAGACAGAACAAACATTCAGTACTTC.